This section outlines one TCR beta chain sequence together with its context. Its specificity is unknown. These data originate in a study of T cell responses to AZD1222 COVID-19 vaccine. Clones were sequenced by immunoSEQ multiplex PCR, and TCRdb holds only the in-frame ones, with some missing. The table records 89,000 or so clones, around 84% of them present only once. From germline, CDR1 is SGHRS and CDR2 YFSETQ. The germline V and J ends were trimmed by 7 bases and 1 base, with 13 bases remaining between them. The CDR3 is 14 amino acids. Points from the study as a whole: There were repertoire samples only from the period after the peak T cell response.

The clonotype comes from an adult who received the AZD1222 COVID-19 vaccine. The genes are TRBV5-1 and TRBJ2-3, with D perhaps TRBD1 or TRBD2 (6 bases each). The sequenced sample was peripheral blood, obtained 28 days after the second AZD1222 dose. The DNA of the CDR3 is TGCGCCAGCGCCGGGGGCGCGGGCACAGATACGCAGTATTTT. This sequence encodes CASAGGAGTDTQYF.